The T cell receptor (beta chain) described here comes from a study of cytomegalovirus exposure and HLA in healthy donors. Broader study findings: The study designated about 180 TCR beta chains cytomegalovirus-associated. In an earlier analysis, in some 540 donors, most V segments appeared productive either ~87% or ~30% of the time. Later, TCR association rates were found to vary by HLA locus, highest for DRB1 and lowest for HLA-C. TRBV6-2, TRBV6-3 and some other V segments were excluded as indistinguishable.

Unmatched junction bases numbered 9, after V lost 7 bases and J lost 2 bases. Germline assignment: CDR1 SGDLS and CDR2 YYNGEE. The length of the CDR3 is 14 residues. Worth noting for this clone: The antigen is not known.

The PCR contained 60 Vbeta and 13 Jbeta primers. Sequenced by immunoSEQ multiplex PCR; TCRdb stores in-frame clones only, minus some. The table records about 120,000 clones, around three quarters of them present only once. Source material: PBMCs. The chain employs TRBV9 and TRBJ2-7, with 7 bases aligning to TRBD2. This TCR derives from a man aged 25-45 years in good health and CMV-seropositive. CDR3 coding DNA: TGTGCCAGCGGGGGGGACGGCGGGACCTACGAGCAGTACTTC. Its translation: CASGGDGGTYEQYF.